This T cell receptor beta chain was recorded in a study of graft-versus-host responses after intestinal transplantation. As for the study in general: All recipients were given anti-thymocyte globulin induction, and tacrolimus and steroids were then administered for three to four years. The study, taken as a whole, reports: Detection of GvH clones occurred in recipient marrow, and some had their first appearance in ileum or blood.

CDR1 and CDR2 (germline): SNHLY, FYNNEI. The CDR3 extends over 15 amino acids. V lost 7 bases, J lost 8 bases, and 23 bases lay in between. For this clone: The antigen is not known.

Sequencing was performed with immunoSEQ multiplex PCR; in TCRdb, only in-frame clones are kept and a portion is missing. Among around 54,000 clones, about 90% were seen once, and the ten largest hold roughly 6%. The receptor was derived from a human patient who received an intestinal transplant, so some T cells may come from the graft donor. The sequencing here drew on PBMCs, taken 650 to 670 days after intestinal transplant. J is TRBJ1-2 and V is TRBV2, with D perhaps TRBD1 (6 bases). In DNA, the CDR3 is TGTGCCAGCACCTATAGGGGGGACGGAATGAGAGGCTACACCTTC. It translates to CASTYRGDGMRGYTF.